The rows below give T cell receptor beta chains drawn from one sample of a study of blood T cell repertoires in COVID-19. Clones were sequenced by immunoSEQ multiplex PCR, and TCRdb holds only the in-frame ones, with some missing. The data contain 25,000 to 35,000 clones, around 85% of them singletons. Sequenced input: peripheral blood. The receptor set was obtained from a human donor with active COVID-19. The donor label of this sample is uncertain. Each CDR3 is given with its conserved first and last residue. A D gene is named only where the DNA matches it firmly. Size is stated for part of the rows, as once, few or many counts, or as a class when the clone is expanded.

TGTGCCAGCAGTTTCTTACTGGAGGTAAATGAGCAGTTCTTC CASSFLLEVNEQFF TRBV28 - TRBJ2-1 -
TGTGCCTGGGGTCTGGGCGGGGGGGCAGATACGCAGTATTTT CAWGLGGGADTQYF TRBV30 - TRBJ2-3 TRBD2
TGCAGTGCTAGTCCTGCTAGGGGCAATAATGAAAAACTGTTTTTT CSASPARGNNEKLFF TRBV20-1 - TRBJ1-4 -
TGTGCAAGTCGCTTAGCGTCGTCGGCGGGGGGGCGTCGGCAAGAGACCCAGTACTTC CASRLASSAGGRRQETQYF TRBV12-2 - TRBJ2-5 -
TGTGCCAGCAGTTTAGAACAGGGCTACGAGCAGTACTTC CASSLEQGYEQYF TRBV27 - TRBJ2-7 -
TGCGCCAGCAGCTTAAGCGGACCCCTCACAGATACGCAGTATTTT CASSLSGPLTDTQYF TRBV5-1 - TRBJ2-3 -
TGTGCCAGCTCACGACAGGGGAGTGGGGCCAACGTCCTGACTTTC CASSRQGSGANVLTF TRBV18 - TRBJ2-6 TRBD1
TGTGCCAGTAGGAGGGCTGGAGACAATGAGCAGTTCTTC CASRRAGDNEQFF TRBV19 once TRBJ2-1 -
TGCGCCAGCAGCTTGGGGGGGACAGAAACCTACGAGCAGTACTTC CASSLGGTETYEQYF TRBV5-1 once TRBJ2-7 TRBD1
TGTGCCAGCAGTGAATCCGGGTCCTACGAGCAGTACTTC CASSESGSYEQYF TRBV6-1 - TRBJ2-7 -
TGCGCCAGCAGCACCGACAGGGGCACTGAAGCTTTCTTT CASSTDRGTEAFF TRBV5-1 - TRBJ1-1 TRBD1
TGTGCCAGCAGTTTATTCCGGGACAGGGAACAGACCCAGTACTTC CASSLFRDREQTQYF TRBV28 - TRBJ2-5 TRBD1
TGTGCCAGCAGCCAAGTTCTAGCGGGGGGCTACGAGCAGTACTTC CASSQVLAGGYEQYF TRBV3-1/TRBV3-2 once TRBJ2-7 TRBD2
TGTGCCAGCAGTCAAAGACAGGGCGGTATGAATTCACCCCTCCACTTT CASSQRQGGMNSPLHF TRBV11-3 - TRBJ1-6 TRBD1
TGTGCCAGCAGCGGACTAGCGGGAGCCAGCTCCTACAATGAGCAGTTCTTC CASSGLAGASSYNEQFF TRBV2 - TRBJ2-1 TRBD2
TGTGCCAGCAGCTTGGAGGACACCGCTTATGAGCAGTTCTTC CASSLEDTAYEQFF TRBV5-5 - TRBJ2-1 -
TGTGCCACCAGCAGCCCGCAGGACTACGAGCAGTACTTC CATSSPQDYEQYF TRBV15 - TRBJ2-7 -
TGTGCCAGCAGTGAGCAGCCCTCGCGACAGGGGAATGAAAAACTGTTTTTT CASSEQPSRQGNEKLFF TRBV25-1 few TRBJ1-4 TRBD1
TGCGCCAGCAGGGGCGTGTCGAAAGTCGAGCAGTACTTC CASRGVSKVEQYF TRBV10-2 few TRBJ2-7 -
TGTGCCAGCAGCGTAGTTGCAGGGAATGGCTACACCTTC CASSVVAGNGYTF TRBV9 - TRBJ1-2 -
TGTGCCAGCAGGGACCGGACAGCCTCTGGGGCCAACGTCCTGACTTTC CASRDRTASGANVLTF TRBV2 - TRBJ2-6 -
TGTGCCTGGAGTGGGGGCAGGGGGAACACTGAAGCTTTCTTT CAWSGGRGNTEAFF TRBV30 - TRBJ1-1 -
TGTGCCAGCAGCCCAGCCGGGACTAGCGGCTTTAATGAGCAGTTCTTC CASSPAGTSGFNEQFF TRBV7-8 - TRBJ2-1 TRBD2
TGTGCCAGCAGCCAAGTCGAGGGGGACAGCTCCTACGAGCAGTACTTC CASSQVEGDSSYEQYF TRBV4-2 - TRBJ2-7 TRBD1
TGTGCCAGCAAGCGGACTAGCGGTGAGCAGTACTTC CASKRTSGEQYF TRBV2 few TRBJ2-7 TRBD2
TGTGCCAGCAGCCCCCAACTTGGACAGGGCGCGAACACCGGGGAGCTGTTTTTT CASSPQLGQGANTGELFF TRBV3-1/TRBV3-2 few TRBJ2-2 TRBD1
TGCAGTGCTCAGGACTACAATGAGCAGTTCTTC CSAQDYNEQFF TRBV20-1 - TRBJ2-1 -